This TCR beta chain comes out of a study of T cell responses to AZD1222 COVID-19 vaccine. Study-wide points: The study found Spike-specific TCR breadth and depth rose after two AZD1222 doses. Repertoires in all cases were sampled only once the peak T cell response had passed.

With respect to this clone: What it binds is not known.

Looked up from germline, CDR1 is GTSNPN and CDR2 is SVGIG (reference sequence). The CDR3 runs 17 residues. Trimming took 5 bases from V and 1 from J, leaving 18 bases between them. Method: immunoSEQ multiplex PCR; TCRdb's copy keeps in-frame clones and lacks some. The table records approximately 140,000 clones, 90% to 95% of them present only once. The sample consisted of peripheral blood, taken 28 days after the second AZD1222 dose. This sequence joins TRBV30 and TRBJ2-6; D may match TRBD1 or TRBD2 (5 bases each). This TCR was sampled from an adult who received the AZD1222 COVID-19 vaccine. The CDR3 sequence is CAWDAKGTGSGANVLTF. CDR3 bases: TGTGCCTGGGACGCGAAGGGGACCGGTTCTGGGGCCAACGTCCTGACTTTC. Supplemented by reference TRBV30 and TRBJ2-6, the full variable domain reads SQTIHQWPATLVQPVGSPLSLECTVEGTSNPNLYWYRQAAGRGLQLLFYSVGIGQISSEVPQNLSASRPQDRQFILSSKKLLLSDSGFYLCAWDAKGTGSGANVLTFGAGSRLTVL.